The clone carrying this T cell receptor (beta chain) was observed a few times. The antigen is undetermined. The CDR3 length is 13 residues. V lost 4 bases and J 9 bases, leaving 10 bases between the germline ends. Looked up from germline, CDR1 is MNHEY and CDR2 is SVGAGI. Some clones are missing from TCRdb's copy, which holds only in-frame ones; the method was immunoSEQ multiplex PCR. The repertoire includes tens of thousands of clones, less than 95% of them detected once, and 10% sits in the top ten. Time point denoted: cycle 4 day 1 (C4D1), after more than five weeks of nivolumab. Relapses following autologous stem cell transplantation were seen in all patients, with brentuximab vedotin exposure varying. Relapsed/refractory classical Hodgkin lymphoma patients had complete, partial or progressive responses. These data belong to a study of PD-1 blockade in classical Hodgkin lymphoma. Study-wide results and limits: Diminished baseline TCR diversity has been reported in newly diagnosed patients relative to healthy donors. By C4D1 there was a significant rise in CD4+ TCR diversity but not in CD8+ TCR diversity. Exclusion was applied to patients who started nivolumab under 1 year after ASCT.

The genes are TRBV6-5 and TRBJ1-6; the D is unclear. This receptor was identified in a human donor with classical Hodgkin lymphoma. This specimen consisted of peripheral blood mononuclear cells (PBMCs), obtained before the fourth cycle of nivolumab. This chain's CDR3 is CASSSDPISPLHF. In nucleotides, the CDR3 is TGTGCCAGCAGTTCGGACCCCATTTCACCCCTCCACTTT.